Following are 9 T cell receptor beta chains from one sample sequenced in a study of T-cell reconstitution after alpha-beta-depleted transplantation in children (dated by TCRdb to about 2016). Library generation was performed with PCR. Sequencing was carried out with an Illumina HiSeq 2500. TCR library preparation used molecular barcoding, with unique molecular identifiers applied to normalize quantification of the TCRbeta repertoire. TCRdb itself trimmed the public reads at Q25 with fastp, ran MiXCR and retained productive beta chains. Entries that share a CDR3 protein sequence are merged under the most common genes and DNA. The sample includes a few hundred thousand distinct CDR3 sequences, with 7.5% to 10% observed a single time. 5% to 6% of the sample rests with the top ten. The sample was PBMCs from the stem cell graft donor, taken from the stem cell graft. These receptors originate from a human donor who donated a stem cell graft to a child with SCID.

This clonotype was seen at least ten times. The J gene is TRBJ2-5, the V gene TRBV3-1; TRBD1 aligns across 8 bases. The CDR3 totals 13 residues. The V gene end was trimmed by 7 bases and the J gene end by 4 bases; junction bases not matched to a gene: 5. CDR1 is LGHDT, CDR2 YNNKEL, per germline (reference sequence). The CDR3 loop reads CASTAQGAETQYF. CDR3 sequence (DNA): TGTGCCAGCACGGCGCAGGGGGCAGAGACCCAGTACTTC.

This clonotype was seen many times. The CDR3 bases are TGTGCCATCAGTGCCGACCGACAGGGATTCACAGATACGCAGTATTTT. Protein sequence: CAISADRQGFTDTQYF. The J gene is TRBJ2-3, the V gene TRBV10-3; TRBD1 aligns across 7 bases. The V gene end was trimmed by 4 bases and the J gene end by 2 bases; junction bases not matched to a gene: 9. Per germline, CDR1 ENHRY and CDR2 SYGVKD. The CDR3 consists of 16 residues.

This clonotype has a count of ten or more. V is TRBV7-3 and J is TRBJ2-2; perhaps TRBD1 as D (6 bases). Germline CDR1 SGHTA, CDR2 FQGTGA. The CDR3 is 17 residues long. Trimming took 1 base from V and 5 from J, leaving 17 bases between them. The CDR3 DNA follows: TGTGCCAGCAGCTTAAAAGCCTACAGGGTCGGTACCGGGGAGCTGTTTTTT. It codes for CASSLKAYRVGTGELFF.

This clonotype was found a few times. The CDR3 DNA reads TGTGCCAGCCAATTAACAGGGGCGAGGAACTATGGCTACACCTTC. Protein product: CASQLTGARNYGYTF. V gene TRBV12-3 or TRBV12-4 combines with J gene TRBJ1-2; 7 nucleotides line up with TRBD1. V gave up 8 bases and J gave up 2 bases; unmatched junction bases: 11. The CDR3 has 15 amino acids.

This clonotype was counted at least ten times. The chain links TRBV2 to TRBJ1-1; D is uncertain. Trimming took 7 bases from V and 5 from J, leaving 14 bases between them. Germline loops: CDR1 SNHLY, CDR2 FYNNEI. The CDR3 consists of 13 residues. CDR3 sequence reads: CASKRRAETEAFF. The DNA for the CDR3 is TGTGCCAGCAAACGGCGAGCGGAGACTGAAGCTTTCTTT.

Many counts were recorded for this clonotype. CDR3 DNA: TGCGCCAGCAGCAACCAGGAGGCAACTGAAGCTTTCTTT. It codes for CASSNQEATEAFF. The chain has TRBV5-1 and TRBJ1-1; D unclear. The germline CDR1 and CDR2 sequences are SGHRS and YFSETQ. The CDR3 loop spans 13 amino acids. Deletions cut 4 bases from V and 5 bases from J, with 12 bases between.

This clonotype was counted only a few times. The rearrangement joins TRBV4-2 to TRBJ2-3; 9 bases are shared with TRBD2. J was trimmed by 0 bases and V by 0 bases; bases with no gene match: 7. Germline V CDR1 and CDR2: LGHNA, YNFKEQ. This CDR3 has 18 residues. Here the CDR3 DNA reads TGTGCCAGCAGCCAAGAAGAGCGGGGGGTCTCTAGCACAGATACGCAGTATTTT. Translation: CASSQEERGVSSTDTQYF.

This clonotype was picked up many times. This chain links TRBV20-1 with TRBJ2-7; D possibly corresponds to TRBD1 (6 bases). V shed 4 bases and J shed 3 bases, with 16 bases lying between them. Germline V gives CDR1 DFQATT, CDR2 SNEGSKA (reference sequence). This CDR3 is 14 amino acids long. CDR3 loop: CSAKATDRDYEQYF. The CDR3, as DNA: TGCAGTGCTAAAGCCACGGACAGAGACTACGAGCAGTACTTC.

The table lists this clonotype with many counts. The V call is TRBV20-1, the J call TRBJ1-1, with D unresolved. Trimming removed 0 bases at V and 1 base at J, with 9 bases between. The CDR3 runs 14 residues. Per germline, CDR1 DFQATT and CDR2 SNEGSKA (reference sequence). In nucleotides, the CDR3 is TGCAGTGCTAGAGATCCAGGACGGAACACTGAAGCTTTCTTT. It specifies CSARDPGRNTEAFF.